Presented here are 14 T cell receptor beta chains from one specimen sequenced in a study of T cells after yellow fever vaccination. TCRdb re-called the 5' RACE reads with MiXCR, one entry per CDR3 protein. Of some 240,000 distinct CDR3 sequences in the sample, roughly 5.6% are singletons; the top ten hold roughly 3.4%. The specimen was CD4+ T cells sorted from PBMCs, collected on the day of the yellow fever booster vaccination. Receptors originate from a man aged 18 to 29 who received the YFV17D yellow fever vaccine.

The J gene is TRBJ2-4, the V gene TRBV5-1, with TRBD2 matching 8 bases. This CDR3 contains 14 residues. V lost 2 bases to trimming and J lost 10 bases; unmatched junction nucleotides: 8. Germline V gives CDR1 SGHRS, CDR2 YFSETQ. The CDR3 spells CASSFISGEGIQYF. In nucleotides, the CDR3 is TGCGCCAGCAGCTTTATTAGCGGGGAGGGGATTCAGTACTTC.

This clonotype was found many times. V and J are TRBV20-1 and TRBJ1-1; D is possibly TRBD1 (5 bases). This CDR3 region has 14 residues. The V end lost 4 bases, the J end lost 3 bases, and 15 bases lay between the germline ends. The germline CDR1 and CDR2 sequences are DFQATT and SNEGSKA (reference sequence). CDR3 nucleotide sequence: TGCAGTGCTAAAAGGGGCAGAATCTACACTGAAGCTTTCTTT. It is translated as CSAKRGRIYTEAFF.

This clonotype was observed a few times. The chain uses TRBV6-5 and TRBJ2-7; D not certain. CDR3 length: 11 residues. V was clipped by 5 bases and J by 2 bases, with 4 bases between them. Looked up from germline, CDR1 is MNHEY and CDR2 is SVGAGI. The CDR3 nucleotides read TGTGCCAGCAGTAACGCCTACGAGCAGTACGTC. Translation gives CASSNAYEQYV.

In its sample, this clonotype was seen many times. The CDR3, as DNA: TGTGCCAGCAGCTTTGGAACTAGCGGGGACGAGCAGTTCTTC. Its protein is CASSFGTSGDEQFF. The chain has TRBV7-9 and TRBJ2-1; TRBD2 agrees at 10 bases. This CDR3 has 14 amino acids. V was pared by 3 bases and J by 10 bases, with 6 bases of the junction left unmatched. Germline assignment: CDR1 SEHNR and CDR2 FQNEAQ (reference sequence).

The rearrangement joins TRBV21-1 to TRBJ2-7; the DNA was not compared with TRBD1, the D call given in the table. TRBV21-1 is given as a pseudogene. The CDR3 runs 15 residues. Here the CDR3 DNA reads TGTGCCAGCAGCGCCGCCGGGACAGGGATCCGCGAGCAGTACTTC. It translates to CASSAAGTGIREQYF.

In its sample, this clonotype was seen many times. The chain links TRBV5-1 to TRBJ2-5, with unresolved D. This CDR3 region has 11 residues. The germline CDR1 and CDR2 sequences are SGHRS and YFSETQ. The V end lost 0 bases, the J end lost 7 bases, and 4 bases lay between the germline ends. CDR3 nucleotide sequence: TGCGCCAGCAGCTTGGAAAGGACCCAGTACTTC. Translation: CASSLERTQYF.

Many counts were recorded for this clonotype. The chain joins TRBV24-1 to TRBJ2-5; D is unresolved. The V end was cut by 2 bases, the J end by 1 base, with 10 bases between. Germline values: CDR1 KGHDR, CDR2 SFDVKD. This CDR3 contains 15 residues. In nucleotides, the CDR3 is TGTGCCACCAGTGATTCGAGAGGTCTCCAAGAGACCCAGTACTTC. Protein: CATSDSRGLQETQYF.

The gene calls are TRBV5-4 and TRBJ2-1, with 8 bases fitting TRBD2. Germline V lookup: CDR1 SGHNT, CDR2 YYREEE (reference sequence). V dropped 9 bases and J dropped 7; count of bases not matched to a gene: 18. This CDR3 is built from 16 residues. The CDR3 DNA follows: TGTGCCACCGATGCTATCGGGGGGGCCATGGGTAATGAGCAGTTCTTC. Its translation: CATDAIGGAMGNEQFF.

This clonotype was seen a handful of times. This chain links TRBV7-2 with TRBJ2-7; a weak D match, TRBD2 (6 bases). Trimming left V 5 bases short and J 4 bases short, with 18 bases between. Germline CDR1 is SGHTA and CDR2 is FQGNSA. This CDR3 has 15 residues. CDR3 loop: CASSPRTGGGYEQYF. CDR3 bases: TGTGCCAGCAGCCCCCGTACTGGTGGGGGGTACGAGCAGTACTTC.

This clonotype came up many times. The rearrangement links TRBV12-3 or TRBV12-4 to TRBJ1-2; possibly TRBD1 for D (5 bases). This CDR3 has 13 residues. V shed 6 bases and J shed 3 bases, with 11 bases lying between them. CDR3 amino acids: CASRSGTYYGYTF. In nucleotides, the CDR3 is TGTGCCAGCAGATCCGGGACCTACTATGGCTACACCTTC.

Ten or more counts support this clonotype. This chain connects TRBV29-1 to TRBJ2-1; D might be TRBD2 (5 bases). The CDR3 loop spans 12 amino acids. Germline lookup yields CDR1 SQVTM and CDR2 ANQGSEA. V shed 6 bases and J shed 8 bases, with 14 bases lying between them. CDR3 amino acids: CSVVVGRDEQFF. The CDR3, as DNA: TGCAGCGTGGTGGTCGGGCGGGATGAGCAGTTCTTC.

This clonotype was counted at least ten times. The chain is built from TRBV6-6 and TRBJ2-1; no reliable D call. Trimming removed 5 bases at V and 3 bases at J, with 17 bases between. Germline V gene lookup returns CDR1 MNHNY and CDR2 SVGAGI (reference sequence). This CDR3 spans 16 amino acids. Here the CDR3 DNA reads TGTGCCAGCAGTATGAGACGTAACCAGTTCTACAATGAGCAGTTCTTC. Its protein product is CASSMRRNQFYNEQFF.

Many counts were recorded for this clonotype. The rearrangement joins TRBV14 to TRBJ1-6; TRBD1 might be the D (5 bases). The V gene's germline CDR1 is SGHDN and CDR2 FVKESK. CDR3 length: 14 residues. V was clipped by 1 base and J by 13 bases, with 14 bases between them. The CDR3, as DNA: TGTGCCAGCAGCCAAGCCCCCAGGGTCGCCCCCCTCCACTTT. Its translation: CASSQAPRVAPLHF.

The DNA of the CDR3 is TGTGCCAGCGGGACAGGGATGAACACTGAAGCTTTCTTT. Translation: CASGTGMNTEAFF. The chain links TRBV7-3 to TRBJ1-1, with 9 positions matching TRBD1. The ends lost 8 bases at V and 0 bases at J; junction bases unmatched: 1. The germline CDR1 and CDR2 sequences are SGHTA and FQGTGA. This CDR3 has 13 amino acids.